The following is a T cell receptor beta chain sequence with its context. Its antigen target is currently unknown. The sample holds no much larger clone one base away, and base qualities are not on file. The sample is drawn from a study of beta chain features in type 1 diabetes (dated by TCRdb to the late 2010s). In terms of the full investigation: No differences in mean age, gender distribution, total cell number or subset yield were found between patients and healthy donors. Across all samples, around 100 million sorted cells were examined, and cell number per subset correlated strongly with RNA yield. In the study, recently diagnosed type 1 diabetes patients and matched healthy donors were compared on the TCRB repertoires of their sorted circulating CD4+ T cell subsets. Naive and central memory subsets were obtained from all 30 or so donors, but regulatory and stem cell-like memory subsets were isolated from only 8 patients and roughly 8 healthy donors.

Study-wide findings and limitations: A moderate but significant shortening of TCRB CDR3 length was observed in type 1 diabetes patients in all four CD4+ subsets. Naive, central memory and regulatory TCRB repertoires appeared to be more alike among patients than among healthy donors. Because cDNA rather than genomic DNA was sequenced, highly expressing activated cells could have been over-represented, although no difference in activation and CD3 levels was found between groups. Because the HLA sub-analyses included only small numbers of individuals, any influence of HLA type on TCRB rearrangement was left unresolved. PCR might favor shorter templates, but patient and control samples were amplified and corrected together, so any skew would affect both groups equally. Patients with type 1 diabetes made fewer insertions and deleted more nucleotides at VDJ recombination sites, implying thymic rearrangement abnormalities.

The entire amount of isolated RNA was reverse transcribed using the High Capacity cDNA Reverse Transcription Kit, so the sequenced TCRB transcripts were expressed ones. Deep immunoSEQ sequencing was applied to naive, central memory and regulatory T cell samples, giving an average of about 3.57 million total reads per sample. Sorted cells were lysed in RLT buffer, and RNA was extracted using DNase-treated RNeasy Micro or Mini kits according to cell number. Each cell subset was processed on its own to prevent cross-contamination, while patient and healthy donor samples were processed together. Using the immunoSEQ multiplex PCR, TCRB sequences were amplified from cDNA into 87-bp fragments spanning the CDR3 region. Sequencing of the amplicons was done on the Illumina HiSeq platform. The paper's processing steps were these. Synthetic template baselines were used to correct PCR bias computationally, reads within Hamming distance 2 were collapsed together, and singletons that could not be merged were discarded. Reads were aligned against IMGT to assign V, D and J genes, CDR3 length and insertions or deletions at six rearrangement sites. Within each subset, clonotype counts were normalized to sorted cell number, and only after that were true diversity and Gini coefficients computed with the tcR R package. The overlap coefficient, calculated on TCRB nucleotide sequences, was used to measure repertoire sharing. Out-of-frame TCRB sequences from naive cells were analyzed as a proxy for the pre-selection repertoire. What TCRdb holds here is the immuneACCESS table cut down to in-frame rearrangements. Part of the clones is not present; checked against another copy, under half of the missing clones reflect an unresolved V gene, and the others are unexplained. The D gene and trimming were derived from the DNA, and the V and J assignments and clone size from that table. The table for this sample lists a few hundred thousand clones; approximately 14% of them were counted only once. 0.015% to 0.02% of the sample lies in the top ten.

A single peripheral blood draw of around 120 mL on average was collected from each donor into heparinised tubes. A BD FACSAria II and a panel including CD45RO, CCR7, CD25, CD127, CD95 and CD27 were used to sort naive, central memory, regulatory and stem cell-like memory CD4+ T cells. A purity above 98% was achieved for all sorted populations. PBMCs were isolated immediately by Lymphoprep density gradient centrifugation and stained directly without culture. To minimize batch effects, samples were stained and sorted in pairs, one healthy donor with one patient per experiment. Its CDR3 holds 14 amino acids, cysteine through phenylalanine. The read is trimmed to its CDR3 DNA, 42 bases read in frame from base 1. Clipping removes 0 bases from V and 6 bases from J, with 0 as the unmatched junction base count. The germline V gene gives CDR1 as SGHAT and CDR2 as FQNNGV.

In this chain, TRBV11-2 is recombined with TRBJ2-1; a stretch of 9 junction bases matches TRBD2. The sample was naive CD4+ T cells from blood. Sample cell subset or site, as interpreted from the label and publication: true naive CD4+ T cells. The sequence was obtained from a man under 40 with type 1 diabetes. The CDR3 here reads CASSLELAGNEQFF. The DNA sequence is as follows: TGTGCCAGCAGCTTAGAACTAGCGGGCAATGAGCAGTTCTTC.